This T cell receptor (beta chain) is from a study of T cells in Graves' hyperthyroidism and ophthalmopathy. Study findings and constraints: The model foresaw ophthalmopathy a median around 6.8 months prior to onset.

Each diagnosis drew on symptoms, thyroxine, TRAb, thyroid ultrasound and orbital computed tomography findings. Using RNA transcripts as the source, TCR beta CDR3 regions were amplified. RT-PCR in the first round (using the HTBI primer set) targeted the TCR CDR3. One entry per CDR3 protein, called by TCRdb with MiXCR from the multiplex PCR reads. The table has 700,000 to 950,000 distinct CDR3 sequences, roughly a third seen once. On this clonotype: Its antigen is undetermined.

The CDR3 loop spans 16 amino acids. Germline lookup yields CDR1 ENHRY and CDR2 SYGVKD. Losses at the gene ends were 10 bases for V and 5 bases for J; bases not matched to a gene: 14. Sequencing was carried out using blood. The rearrangement uses TRBV10-3 and TRBJ2-7, with 13 positions matching TRBD2. The sequence derives from a woman in her 40s with Graves' hyperthyroidism. The CDR3 is CASSPPGLAGRNEQYF. CDR3 coding DNA: TGTGCCAGCAGCCCGCCGGGACTAGCGGGGAGGAACGAGCAGTACTTC.